This TCR beta chain was sequenced for a study of lymphopenia after photon versus proton radiotherapy. Study results and caveats: After the lymphocyte nadir, photon-treated repertoires showed oligoclonal expansion, especially of CD8+ Temra cells. Proton therapy kept repertoires fairly stable, unlike photons, which gained effector/memory cells. Better survival with proton therapy was suggested as possible, not demonstrated.

Libraries were prepared by immunoSEQ multiplex PCR; TCRdb keeps only in-frame clonotypes and omits some of them. The sample lists some 70,000 clones, about 87% seen once, with 10% to 12% in the top ten. V was pared by 5 bases and J by 0 bases, with 14 bases between. CDR1 SGHRS and CDR2 YFSETQ come from the germline V gene. This CDR3 spans 15 amino acids. Comment on this clone: No antigen is known for it.

The receptor's source is an elderly man with esophageal cancer. The chain combines TRBV5-1 with TRBJ1-2; no clear D gene. Sequenced material: peripheral blood, taken from a patient treated with proton-based radiotherapy. The CDR3 region has the DNA TGCGCCAGCAGTACCGCTTCCACCTCTAACTATGGCTACACCTTC. It specifies CASSTASTSNYGYTF.